Sequencing of this T cell receptor beta chain was carried out in a study of cytomegalovirus exposure and HLA in healthy donors. Both 60 Vbeta primers and 13 Jbeta primers went into the PCR. Using immunoSEQ multiplex PCR, the repertoire was profiled, and TCRdb retains in-frame clones only, with some absent. Of 150,000 to 200,000 clones listed, about 80% are singletons. Trimming removed 5 bases from V and 12 bases from J, with 11 bases in between. The germline gives CDR1 SEHNR, CDR2 FQNEAQ (reference sequence). The CDR3 has 11 residues. This TCR came from a woman in her forties in good health and CMV-seronegative. The sample comprised PBMCs. The chain employs TRBV7-9 and TRBJ2-1; no firm D call. This CDR3 is CASSPDSGQFF. The CDR3 nucleotides are TGTGCCAGCAGCCCAGATTCTGGGCAGTTCTTC.